The next 20 T cell receptor beta chains were all read from a single sample in a study of control samples from healthy donors and cancer patients. Some clones are missing from TCRdb's copy, which holds only in-frame ones; the method was immunoSEQ multiplex PCR. Among approximately 87,000 clones listed, more than 85% were seen once. Sequenced material: PBMCs. The source of these receptors is a woman between 35 and 50 years old with lung cancer.

The rearrangement uses TRBV3-1 (or the pseudogene TRBV3-2) and TRBJ2-2; D is uncertain. The V end lost 9 bases, the J end lost 1 base, and 3 bases lay between the germline ends. Germline lookup yields CDR1 LGHDT and CDR2 YNNKEL (reference sequence). The CDR3 is made up of 11 amino acids. Here the CDR3 DNA reads TGTGCCAGTAAGAACACCGGGGAGCTGTTTTTT. It is translated as CASKNTGELFF.

The rearrangement joins TRBV5-4 to TRBJ1-2, with TRBD1 identical over 7 bases. Germline values: CDR1 SGHNT, CDR2 YYREEE (reference sequence). Losses at the gene ends were 4 bases for V and 2 bases for J; bases not matched to a gene: 8. This CDR3 comprises 15 residues. CDR3 DNA sequence: TGTGCCAGCAGCGTGACAGGGACGGGAAACTATGGCTACACCTTC. It specifies CASSVTGTGNYGYTF.

The V and J genes are TRBV10-3 and TRBJ2-1; TRBD2 matches at 14 bases. Germline V CDR1 and CDR2: ENHRY, SYGVKD. Trimming took 6 bases from V and 4 from J; bases not matched to a gene: 5. This CDR3 region has 16 residues. CDR3 bases: TGTGCCATCAGAAGGACTAGCGGGGGGAATTACAATGAGCAGTTCTTC. Its translation: CAIRRTSGGNYNEQFF.

The chain links TRBV7-2 to TRBJ1-1; D unresolved. Trimming left V 2 bases short and J 8 bases short, with 9 bases between. CDR1 and CDR2 from the germline V gene are SGHTA and FQGNSA. The CDR3 extends over 12 amino acids. CDR3 DNA: TGTGCCAGCAGCTTAATTCCGGGGGAAGCTTTCTTT. It is translated as CASSLIPGEAFF.

The genes are TRBV11-3 and TRBJ2-6, with TRBD1 identical over 7 bases. This CDR3 has 16 residues. V shed 5 bases, J shed 4 bases, and the junction held 8 bases outside the gene matches. CDR1 and CDR2 from the germline V gene are SGHNT and YENEEA. In DNA form, the CDR3 reads TGTGCCAGCAGCGCCCGACAGGGTTTGGGGGCCAACGTCCTGACTTTC. This gives the protein CASSARQGLGANVLTF.

The V call is TRBV24-1, the J call TRBJ1-2, with 7 bases identical to TRBD1. The CDR3 sequence is 15 residues long. With 3 bases clipped from V and 4 bases from J, the junction kept 7 bases outside the gene matches. Germline V gives CDR1 KGHDR, CDR2 SFDVKD. CDR3 bases: TGTGCCACCAGTGATCCGACGGGACAGATCTATGGCTACACCTTC. It encodes CATSDPTGQIYGYTF.

The V call is TRBV18, the J call TRBJ2-1, with 14 bases matching TRBD2. V lost 1 base, J lost 7 bases, and 3 bases stayed unmatched. The CDR3 is 16 amino acids. Germline CDR1 is KGHSH and CDR2 is LQKENI. The CDR3 DNA sequence: TGTGCCAGCTCACCACAAGGACTAGCGGGGGGTAATGAGCAGTTCTTC. Protein: CASSPQGLAGGNEQFF.

The chain carries TRBV9 and TRBJ2-3; 14 bases fit TRBD2. The V segment lost 3 bases and the J segment 2 bases; nucleotides outside the gene matches: 14. Per germline, CDR1 SGDLS and CDR2 YYNGEE. The CDR3 is 20 amino acids. Here the CDR3 reads CASSEWETSGGAIPTDTQYF. The CDR3 bases are TGTGCCAGCAGCGAGTGGGAGACTAGCGGGGGGGCGATCCCCACAGATACGCAGTATTTT.

The rearrangement links TRBV15 to TRBJ1-1; 9 bases map to TRBD1. The germline gives CDR1 LNHNV, CDR2 YYDKDF (reference sequence). CDR3 length: 18 residues. V lost 5 bases and J lost 1; bases outside the gene matches: 14. CDR3 in amino acids: CATSENRGHLVGNTEAFF. In nucleotides, the CDR3 is TGTGCCACCAGCGAAAACAGGGGGCATTTGGTGGGGAACACTGAAGCTTTCTTT.

The CDR3 DNA sequence: TGTGCCTGGATCCCCATGGGGGGCGGGGCGTACAATGAGCAGTTCTTC. Protein product: CAWIPMGGGAYNEQFF. The chain has TRBV30 and TRBJ2-1, with D perhaps TRBD1 or TRBD2 (6 bases each). Per the germline V gene, CDR1 is GTSNPN and CDR2 is SVGIG (reference sequence). The CDR3 runs to 16 residues. V gave up 4 bases and J gave up 4 bases, with 20 bases separating them.

This clone was seen once. The chain couples TRBV27 to TRBJ2-7; D ambiguous. Germline V CDR1 and CDR2: MNHEY, SMNVEV (reference sequence). The V end lost 5 bases, the J end lost 7 bases, and 15 bases lay between the germline ends. The CDR3 is 13 residues long. Here the CDR3 reads CASSPQGSGEQYF. The CDR3 DNA reads TGTGCCAGCAGTCCCCAAGGCTCGGGTGAGCAGTACTTC.

The chain employs TRBV2 and TRBJ2-3; D gene uncertain. Trimming left V 6 bases short and J 6 bases short, with 16 bases between. CDR1 and CDR2 (germline): SNHLY, FYNNEI. This CDR3 comprises 14 residues. The CDR3 DNA reads as TGTGCCAGCAGAAGGAACAGTGAAGTGGATACGCAGTATTTT. Its protein is CASRRNSEVDTQYF.

The rearrangement links TRBV9 to TRBJ2-2, with D maybe TRBD1 (7 bases). The V gene's germline CDR1 is SGDLS and CDR2 YYNGEE. The germline V and J ends were trimmed by 4 bases and 7 bases, with 17 bases remaining between them. The CDR3 is 15 amino acids. The CDR3 here is CASSPRQGGGGELFF. In nucleotides, the CDR3 is TGTGCCAGCAGCCCCCGACAGGGAGGTGGCGGGGAGCTGTTTTTT.

This sequence joins TRBV5-1 and TRBJ2-1, with 7 bases matching TRBD2. The V gene end was trimmed by 4 bases and the J gene end by 4 bases; junction bases not matched to a gene: 2. The CDR3 spans 13 residues. Germline lookup yields CDR1 SGHRS and CDR2 YFSETQ. The CDR3 is CASSPGGYNEQFF. Here the CDR3 DNA reads TGCGCCAGCAGCCCGGGGGGTTACAATGAGCAGTTCTTC.

The chain is built from TRBV2 and TRBJ1-5, with unresolved D. V lost 1 base and J lost 3, with 13 bases in between. Germline CDR1 and CDR2: SNHLY and FYNNEI. The CDR3 covers 16 residues. The CDR3 DNA reads as TGTGCCAGCAGTGAAGAGCCGGGAAGGACCAATCAGCCCCAGCATTTT. This sequence encodes CASSEEPGRTNQPQHF.

This sequence joins TRBV28 and TRBJ2-3, with a possible D match to TRBD1 (6 bases). Germline V lookup: CDR1 MDHEN, CDR2 SYDVKM. V lost 5 bases to trimming and J lost 2 bases, with 14 bases between them. The CDR3 sequence is 15 residues long. The CDR3 sequence: CASSKRRDTTDTQYF. In DNA, the CDR3 is TGTGCCAGCAGTAAGCGACGGGACACCACAGATACGCAGTATTTT.

V and J are TRBV7-9 and TRBJ1-1, with 9 bases fitting TRBD1. Germline V gene lookup returns CDR1 SEHNR and CDR2 FQNEAQ (reference sequence). V was clipped by 5 bases and J by 5 bases; unmatched bases: 21. The CDR3 extends over 19 amino acids. CDR3 sequence (DNA): TGTGCCAGCAGCGCCCCTCCGGGACAGGGTCTATTGAGGGGTACTGAAGCTTTCTTT. Residues: CASSAPPGQGLLRGTEAFF.

The J gene is TRBJ2-7, the V gene TRBV5-1, with D perhaps TRBD2 (5 bases). Looked up from germline, CDR1 is SGHRS and CDR2 is YFSETQ. The CDR3 loop spans 18 amino acids. The V gene lost 1 base and the J gene lost 0 bases, with 20 bases spanning the gap. CDR3 DNA: TGCGCCAGCAGCTTGAGGGCCAGGACTGCACGGACCTCCTACGAGCAGTACTTC. It specifies CASSLRARTARTSYEQYF.

The J gene is TRBJ2-1, the V gene TRBV29-1; a weak D match, TRBD2 (5 bases). V was trimmed by 6 bases and J by 0 bases, leaving 15 bases between them. The CDR3 is made up of 15 amino acids. CDR1 and CDR2 from the germline V gene are SQVTM and ANQGSEA. In nucleotides, the CDR3 is TGCAGCGTGATCACCCCGGGGAGCTCCTACAATGAGCAGTTCTTC. It codes for CSVITPGSSYNEQFF.

In its sample, this clone was seen once. This chain joins TRBV19 and TRBJ1-1; 8 nucleotides align to TRBD1. J was trimmed by 8 bases and V by 1 base; bases with no gene match: 6. Germline CDR1 and CDR2: LNHDA and SQIVND (reference sequence). The length of the CDR3 is 14 residues. The CDR3 DNA is TGTGCCAGTAGTATAGGACAGGGGCCGTCGGAAGCTTTCTTT. Encoded protein: CASSIGQGPSEAFF.